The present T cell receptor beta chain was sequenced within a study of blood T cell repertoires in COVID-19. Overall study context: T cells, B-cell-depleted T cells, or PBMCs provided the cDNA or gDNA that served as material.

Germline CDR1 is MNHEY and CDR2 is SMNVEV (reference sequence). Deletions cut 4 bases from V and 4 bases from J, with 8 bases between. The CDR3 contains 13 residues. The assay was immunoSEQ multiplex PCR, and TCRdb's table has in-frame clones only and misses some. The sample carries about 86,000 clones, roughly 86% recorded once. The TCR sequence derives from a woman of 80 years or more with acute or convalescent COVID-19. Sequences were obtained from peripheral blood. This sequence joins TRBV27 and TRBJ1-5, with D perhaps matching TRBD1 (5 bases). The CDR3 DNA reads TGTGCCAGCAGTTGGGAGGGGAATCAGCCCCAGCATTTT. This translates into CASSWEGNQPQHF.